Following are 9 T cell receptor beta chains from one sample sequenced in a study of T cells in Graves' hyperthyroidism and ophthalmopathy. TCR beta CDR3 regions were amplified from RNA. RT-PCR in the first round (using the HTBI primer set) targeted the TCR CDR3. TCRdb used MiXCR to reprocess the multiplex PCR reads, holding one entry per CDR3 protein. Of about 760,000 distinct CDR3 sequences listed, over 35% are singletons. The sample taken for sequencing was blood. The receptors originated from a middle-aged woman with Graves' hyperthyroidism.

The chain has TRBV6-5 and TRBJ2-5; D call uncertain. The CDR3 totals 14 residues. V was cut by 6 bases and J by 5 bases, with 16 bases left in between. CDR1 MNHEY and CDR2 SVGAGI come from the germline V gene. The CDR3 loop reads CASSYRPVQETQYF. CDR3 sequence (DNA): TGTGCCAGCAGCTACCGACCAGTACAGGAGACCCAGTACTTC.

This clonotype was seen repeatedly, ten times or more. The rearrangement uses TRBV20-1 and TRBJ2-7; D may be TRBD1 or TRBD2 (6 bases each). CDR3 length: 14 amino acids. Germline CDR1 and CDR2: DFQATT and SNEGSKA (reference sequence). The ends were cut back, 3 bases at V and 3 bases at J, with 15 bases in the middle. The CDR3 spells CSARGGHGDYEQYF. CDR3 nucleotide sequence: TGCAGTGCTAGGGGGGGACATGGTGACTACGAGCAGTACTTC.

There are a few counts of this clonotype. The chain uses TRBV12-3 or TRBV12-4 and TRBJ2-5; 8 nucleotides align to TRBD2. The CDR3 consists of 14 residues. Unmatched junction bases numbered 10, after V lost 6 bases and J lost 7 bases. CDR3 nucleotide sequence: TGTGCCAGCAGCCCCGGGGTAGCGGGGATGACCCAGTACTTC. It encodes CASSPGVAGMTQYF.

This rearrangement joins TRBV4-1 to TRBJ1-2; possible D gene TRBD1, 5 bases. V was shortened by 4 bases and J by 4 bases, with 16 bases between the two germline ends. This CDR3 contains 15 residues. Germline loops: CDR1 MGHRA, CDR2 YSYEKL. Here the CDR3 reads CASSPEEGTPYGYTF. As DNA, the CDR3 is TGCGCCAGCAGCCCCGAGGAGGGGACCCCCTATGGCTACACCTTC.

This clonotype occurred many times. The chain carries TRBV2 and TRBJ1-4; no definite D call. Trimming took 6 bases from V and 8 from J, leaving 16 bases between them. Germline V gene data show CDR1 as SNHLY and CDR2 as FYNNEI. There are 14 residues in the CDR3. CDR3 in DNA: TGTGCCAGCAGGAGACCCGACGAGAAGGAAAAACTGTTTTTT. This encodes CASRRPDEKEKLFF.

On this clonotype itself: The junction shows a germline mismatch at one end, possibly a read error. The chain carries TRBV10-3 and TRBJ1-1, with D hard to call. Germline V CDR1 and CDR2: ENHRY, SYGVKD. This CDR3 region has 14 residues. CDR3 nucleotide sequence: TGTGCCAGCAGTTACAGTCTAGGAAAAACTGAAGCTTTGTTT. Its protein product is CASSYSLGKTEALF.

The chain uses TRBV11-1 and TRBJ1-2, with D possibly matching TRBD1 (6 bases). Per the germline V gene, CDR1 is SGHAT and CDR2 is FQDESV (reference sequence). The V gene lost 5 bases and the J gene lost 10 bases, with 29 bases spanning the gap. CDR3 length: 17 residues. This CDR3 is CASSAKEGLTGPPLYTF. The CDR3 DNA reads TGTGCCAGCAGCGCGAAAGAGGGTTTGACAGGCCCACCCCTCTACACCTTC.

A word on this clonotype: This may be a read error, as it is one base from a much larger clone. This chain connects TRBV24-1 to TRBJ1-1, with no clear D. CDR1 and CDR2 from the germline V gene are KGHDR and SFDVKD. This CDR3 has 12 amino acids. CDR3 DNA: TGTGCCACCAGTGATATGAACACTGAAGCTTCCTTT. Translation gives CATSDMNTEASF.

This clonotype appeared many times. The gene calls are TRBV16 and TRBJ1-1, with D uncertain. Per the germline V gene, CDR1 is KGHSY and CDR2 is FQNENV. Trimming pared 1 base from V and 0 bases from J, leaving 9 bases between. This CDR3 contains 15 residues. The CDR3: CASSQFKSMNTEAFF. CDR3 DNA: TGTGCCAGCAGCCAATTTAAGAGCATGAACACTGAAGCTTTCTTT.